The TCR beta chain described here comes from a study of blood T cells in healthy people across ages. As for the study in general: Per two T cells, template switching captured roughly one barcoded beta molecule. Study conclusions and caveats: CMV infection status of these donors was not known.

Extractions gave at least 5 micrograms of total RNA per sample. A second about 7 to 11 cycle PCR used barcoded and J-beta primers. There were at least 3 million CDR3-containing paired-end reads obtained from each sample. One entry per CDR3 protein, called by TCRdb with MiXCR from the 5' RACE reads. Of about 1.6 million distinct CDR3 sequences detected, about 35% appear once; the ten largest clones hold about 11%. Turning to this clonotype: The antigen is not known.

CDR1 is LNHNV, CDR2 YYDKDF, per germline (reference sequence). V lost 4 bases to trimming and J lost 0 bases; unmatched junction nucleotides: 5. The CDR3 is 18 amino acids. The genes are TRBV15 and TRBJ2-2, with 13 bases lining up with TRBD2. The clonotype comes from a woman aged 25 to 39 in good health. Sequenced input: blood. CDR3 protein: CATSIRTSGSANTGELFF. The CDR3 bases are TGTGCCACCAGCATTAGGACTAGCGGGAGTGCGAACACCGGGGAGCTGTTTTTT. Looking up the rest from reference TRBV15 and TRBJ2-2 gives the full variable domain: DAMVIQNPRYQVTQFGKPVTLSCSQTLNHNVMYWYQQKSSQAPKLLFHYYDKDFNNEADTPDNFQSRRPNTSFCFLDIRSPGLGDTAMYLCATSIRTSGSANTGELFFGEGSRLTVL.